Below, 25 T cell receptor beta chains from the same sample are listed, as sequenced in a study of T cells in Graves' hyperthyroidism and ophthalmopathy. Regions amplified from RNA transcripts were the TCR beta CDR3 regions. TCR CDR3 underwent first-round RT-PCR with the HTBI primer set. TCRdb reprocessed the multiplex PCR reads with MiXCR, giving one entry per CDR3 protein. This sample has 500,000 to 750,000 distinct CDR3 sequences, with over 12% found just once. Sequencing was performed on blood. The origin of the receptors is a woman aged 18 to 35 with Graves' ophthalmopathy.

This clonotype showed up many times. This rearrangement joins TRBV28 to TRBJ2-3; the D gene could be TRBD1 or TRBD2 (5 bases each). The CDR3 consists of 15 residues. Germline V lookup: CDR1 MDHEN, CDR2 SYDVKM. Between the trimmed V and J ends, which lost 5 bases and 2 bases, there was a span of 14 bases. This chain's CDR3 is CASSDTGTLTDTQYF. CDR3 DNA: TGTGCCAGCAGTGATACCGGGACCCTCACAGATACGCAGTATTTT.

Points on this clonotype: Given the absence of the conserved phenylalanine or tryptophan at the CDR3 end, a read error is likely. The genes are TRBV24-1 and TRBJ1-1; no firm D call. V lost 10 bases and J lost 0, with 17 bases in between. The germline V gene encodes CDR1 KGHDR and CDR2 SFDVKD. This CDR3 contains 15 residues. CDR3 in amino acids: CATRPNGQLNTEAFL. In DNA, the CDR3 is TGTGCCACACGGCCTAACGGCCAGCTGAACACTGAAGCTTTCCTT.

This clonotype has a count of ten or more. The rearrangement joins TRBV7-9 to TRBJ2-5, with a tentative D call TRBD2 (5 bases). The CDR3 runs to 14 residues. The V gene lost 5 bases and the J gene lost 2 bases, with 12 bases spanning the gap. From germline, CDR1 is SEHNR and CDR2 FQNEAQ (reference sequence). The DNA for the CDR3 is TGTGCCAGCAGCCGACGGGGAACTCAAGAGACCCAGTACTTC. As protein: CASSRRGTQETQYF.

In its sample, this clonotype was seen many times. V gene TRBV12-3 or TRBV12-4 combines with J gene TRBJ2-7; D might be TRBD2 (6 bases). The CDR3 covers 15 residues. V was shortened by 6 bases and J by 4 bases, with 19 bases between the two germline ends. CDR3 bases: TGTGCCAGCAGCCACCTAGTGGAGGGCCGGTACGAGCAGTACTTC. This sequence encodes CASSHLVEGRYEQYF.

This chain joins TRBV19 and TRBJ1-2, with D possibly TRBD1 on 5 matching bases. V was shortened by 5 bases and J by 0 bases, with 10 bases between the two germline ends. Germline CDR1 LNHDA, CDR2 SQIVND (reference sequence). The CDR3 extends over 14 amino acids. The CDR3 DNA reads TGTGCCAGTAGTGGGGGGAGCTCTAACTATGGCTACACCTTC. Its protein product is CASSGGSSNYGYTF.

V is TRBV20-1 and J is TRBJ1-2, with 7 bases matching TRBD1. This CDR3 spans 14 amino acids. In germline, CDR1 is DFQATT, CDR2 SNEGSKA (reference sequence). V lost 1 base and J lost 4; bases outside the gene matches: 6. CDR3 nucleotides: TGCAGTGCTAGAGGGAAAGGGGGCCGCTATGGCTACACCTTC. Translated, it gives CSARGKGGRYGYTF.

This clonotype was found many times. V is TRBV7-9 and J is TRBJ2-5, with 7 bases identical to TRBD1. CDR3 length: 15 amino acids. CDR1 and CDR2 from the germline V gene are SEHNR and FQNEAQ (reference sequence). Germline trimming cut 6 bases from V and 1 base from J; bases unmatched to any gene: 8. The CDR3 reads CASRYSGQFQETQYF. DNA of the CDR3: TGTGCCAGCAGGTACTCGGGACAGTTCCAAGAGACCCAGTACTTC.

This clonotype was seen repeatedly, ten times or more. The V and J genes are TRBV30 and TRBJ1-1, with 7 bases lining up with TRBD1. With V trimmed by 1 base and J by 5 bases, 1 base remained unmatched. CDR1 and CDR2 from the germline V gene are GTSNPN and SVGIG (reference sequence). The CDR3 spans 12 residues. This CDR3 reads CAWSGQGTEAFF. The CDR3 DNA reads as TGTGCCTGGAGTGGACAGGGAACTGAAGCTTTCTTT.

This clonotype has more than one count but fewer than ten. CDR3: CAWSMGTGHIDEKLFF. For the CDR3, the DNA is TGTGCCTGGAGTATGGGTACAGGGCATATAGATGAAAAACTGTTTTTT. J is TRBJ1-4 and V is TRBV30; TRBD1 might be the D (6 bases). Germline V lookup: CDR1 GTSNPN, CDR2 SVGIG (reference sequence). The V gene lost 2 bases and the J gene lost 6 bases, with 19 bases spanning the gap. The CDR3 is 16 amino acids.

This clonotype was seen ten or more times. The rearrangement links TRBV4-1 to TRBJ1-2; D possibly corresponds to TRBD1 (5 bases). The CDR3 covers 14 residues. The V gene lost 0 bases and the J gene lost 5 bases, with 10 bases spanning the gap. Germline V gene sequence: CDR1 MGHRA, CDR2 YSYEKL. CDR3 in amino acids: CASSQDLSGYGYTF. The CDR3 DNA reads TGCGCCAGCAGCCAAGATCTGTCAGGGTATGGCTACACCTTC.

This clonotype turned up a few times. An end of the junction differs from the germline gene, which may be a read error. Here the CDR3 reads CATSGIMGETQYF. CDR3 bases: TGTGCCACTAGTGGAATTATGGGAGAGACCCAGTACTTC. The chain couples TRBV24-1 to TRBJ2-5; D remains ambiguous. From germline, CDR1 is KGHDR and CDR2 SFDVKD. CDR3 size: 13 residues.

The rearrangement links TRBV5-5 to TRBJ1-5; D might be TRBD1 (5 bases). CDR1 SGHKS and CDR2 YYEKEE come from the germline V gene (reference sequence). The CDR3 consists of 17 residues. Trimming stripped 2 bases from V and 2 bases from J, with 17 bases between. The DNA for the CDR3 is TGTGCCAGCAGCTTTCGACAGATGGGGCCAGGCAATCAGCCCCAGCATTTT. Translation gives CASSFRQMGPGNQPQHF.

This clonotype was seen repeatedly, ten times or more. The chain employs TRBV2 and TRBJ1-5; a possible D gene is TRBD1 (5 bases). Looked up from germline, CDR1 is SNHLY and CDR2 is FYNNEI. The ends were cut back, 3 bases at V and 2 bases at J, with 14 bases in the middle. The length of the CDR3 is 16 residues. The CDR3 DNA sequence: TGTGCCAGCAGTGAGCAGGGCCCATGGGGCAATCAGCCCCAGCATTTT. Translating gives CASSEQGPWGNQPQHF. The variable domain in full, completed from reference TRBV2 and TRBJ1-5, reads EPEVTQTPSHQVTQMGQEVILRCVPISNHLYFYWYRQILGQKVEFLVSFYNNEISEKSEIFDDQFSVERPDGSNFTLKIRSTKLEDSAMYFCASSEQGPWGNQPQHFGDGTRLSIL.

This clonotype was found many times. V is TRBV7-2 and J is TRBJ2-3; maybe TRBD2 (5 bases). Germline V gene lookup returns CDR1 SGHTA and CDR2 FQGNSA. V was trimmed by 1 base and J by 0 bases, leaving 11 bases between them. The CDR3 extends over 16 amino acids. CDR3 bases: TGTGCCAGCAGCTTAGTGAGGGCCGCTAGCACAGATACGCAGTATTTT. Protein sequence: CASSLVRAASTDTQYF.

With respect to this clonotype: A read error may be the cause here, since a much bigger clone is one base away. The V call is TRBV19, the J call TRBJ1-1; D not certain. The germline V gene encodes CDR1 LNHDA and CDR2 SQIVND (reference sequence). CDR3 length equals 15 residues. The CDR3 sequence: CASSAPYLMNTEALF. CDR3 nucleotides: TGTGCCAGTAGTGCACCTTACCTAATGAACACTGAAGCTCTCTTT.

In regard to this clonotype: At one boundary the junction diverges from the germline segment, which might be a read error. The rearrangement joins TRBV28 to TRBJ1-4; 7 positions agree with TRBD1. Looked up from germline, CDR1 is MDHEN and CDR2 is SYDVKM. The CDR3 has 17 residues. CDR3 region: CASKYRGYSTTNKKLFF. CDR3 sequence (DNA): TGTGCCAGCAAGTACAGGGGCTACTCAACAACTAATAAAAAACTGTTTTTT.

In its sample, this clonotype was seen many times. The chain combines TRBV5-1 with TRBJ1-4; D unresolved. CDR1 is SGHRS and CDR2 is YFSETQ in the germline V gene. The CDR3 loop spans 16 amino acids. Trimming removed 3 bases from V and 8 bases from J, with 20 bases in between. CDR3 protein: CASSWESRVSVEKLFF. Written as DNA, the CDR3 is TGCGCCAGCAGCTGGGAAAGTAGGGTCTCGGTGGAAAAACTGTTTTTT.

This clonotype was detected ten times or more. This sequence joins TRBV20-1 and TRBJ1-5; 8 bases are shared with TRBD1. CDR3 length: 14 residues. After removal of 4 bases from V and 5 bases from J, the junction contained 7 bases not matched to a gene. Germline V gene data show CDR1 as DFQATT and CDR2 as SNEGSKA (reference sequence). Written as DNA, the CDR3 is TGCAGTGCTAAGGACAGGGAAGGGGATCAGCCCCAGCATTTT. Translating it yields CSAKDREGDQPQHF.

This clonotype has ten or more counts. This chain uses TRBV3-1 with TRBJ2-3; 9 bases align to TRBD2. J lost 2 bases, V lost 2 bases, and 8 bases had no gene match. CDR3 length equals 17 residues. Germline loops: CDR1 LGHDT, CDR2 YNNKEL (reference sequence). CDR3 bases: TGTGCCAGCAGCCAAAGGCTAGCGGGATTTTCCACAGATACGCAGTATTTT. Translation: CASSQRLAGFSTDTQYF.

J is TRBJ2-3 and V is TRBV29-1; no firm D call. CDR1 is SQVTM, CDR2 ANQGSEA, per germline. V lost 4 bases and J lost 0, with 17 bases in between. The CDR3 has 16 amino acids. Written as DNA, the CDR3 is TGCAGCGTTGTATTGATTGGACGATTAAGCACAGATACGCAGTATTTT. Its protein product is CSVVLIGRLSTDTQYF.

This clonotype was seen many times. This chain links TRBV2 with TRBJ2-1; D call uncertain. The CDR3 covers 12 residues. Germline V gives CDR1 SNHLY, CDR2 FYNNEI. Trimming took off 8 bases at V and 3 bases at J, with 8 bases between the two ends. This chain's CDR3 is CASGRNYNEQFF. The DNA for the CDR3 is TGTGCCAGCGGACGTAACTACAATGAGCAGTTCTTC.

In its sample, this clonotype was seen a few times. This chain joins TRBV15 and TRBJ2-7; 11 bases map to TRBD1. The V segment lost 5 bases and the J segment 1 base; nucleotides outside the gene matches: 13. Germline lookup yields CDR1 LNHNV and CDR2 YYDKDF (reference sequence). There are 18 residues in the CDR3. The CDR3 bases are TGTGCCACCAGCCTCCCTACTGCCCGGGACAGGGGGTCCTACGAGCAGTACTTC. As protein: CATSLPTARDRGSYEQYF.

This clonotype was detected many times. The CDR3 is CASSLGGTWADRGGYTF. CDR3 DNA: TGTGCCAGCAGCTTAGGAGGGACATGGGCTGATCGGGGAGGCTACACCTTC. V gene TRBV7-2 combines with J gene TRBJ1-2, with a weak D call TRBD1 (6 bases). Trimming stripped 1 base from V and 8 bases from J, with 23 bases between. CDR1 and CDR2 (germline): SGHTA, FQGNSA. The CDR3 totals 17 residues.

This clonotype was seen at least ten times. The chain uses TRBV5-1 and TRBJ2-3; D possibly matches TRBD1 or TRBD2 (5 bases each). The germline CDR1 and CDR2 sequences are SGHRS and YFSETQ. The CDR3 spans 16 residues. V gave up 1 base and J gave up 3 bases, with 15 bases separating them. The CDR3 region is CASSLHVEGPTDTQYF. CDR3 DNA: TGCGCCAGCAGCTTGCACGTTGAGGGACCGACAGATACGCAGTATTTT.

This clonotype was counted at least ten times. The rearrangement joins TRBV10-3 to TRBJ2-3; D not resolved. The CDR3 runs to 11 residues. V gave up 6 bases and J gave up 6 bases, with 7 bases separating them. The germline CDR1 and CDR2 sequences are ENHRY and SYGVKD. CDR3 loop: CAISQYDTQYF. CDR3 DNA sequence: TGTGCCATCAGCCAGTATGATACGCAGTATTTT.